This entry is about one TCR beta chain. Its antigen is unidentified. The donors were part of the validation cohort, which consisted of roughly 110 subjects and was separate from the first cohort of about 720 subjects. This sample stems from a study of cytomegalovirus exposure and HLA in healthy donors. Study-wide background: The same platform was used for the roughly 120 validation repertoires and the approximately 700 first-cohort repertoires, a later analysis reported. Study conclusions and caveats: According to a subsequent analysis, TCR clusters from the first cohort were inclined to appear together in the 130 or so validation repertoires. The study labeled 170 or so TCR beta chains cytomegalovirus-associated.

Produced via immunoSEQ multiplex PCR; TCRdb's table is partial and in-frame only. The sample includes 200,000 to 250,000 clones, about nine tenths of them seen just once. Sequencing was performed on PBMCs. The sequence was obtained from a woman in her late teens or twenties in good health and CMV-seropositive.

CDR3 nucleotides: TGTGCCAGCTCACCAGGGCGGGACTCCTACAATGAGCAGTTCTTC. It is translated as CASSPGRDSYNEQFF. The chain combines TRBV18 with TRBJ2-1; perhaps TRBD2 as D (6 bases). Germline V lookup: CDR1 KGHSH, CDR2 LQKENI. V was clipped by 2 bases and J by 0 bases, with 8 bases between them. The CDR3 covers 15 residues.